A single sample gave rise to the 30 T cell receptor beta chains below, sequenced in a study of blood T cell repertoires in COVID-19. Using immunoSEQ multiplex PCR, the repertoire was profiled, and TCRdb retains in-frame clones only, with some absent. The data contain 150,000 to 250,000 clones, almost 85% of them singletons. Sequenced sample: peripheral blood. These receptors all come from a human donor with acute or convalescent COVID-19. The donor label of this sample is uncertain.

The V and J genes are TRBV7-3 and TRBJ1-1; D might be TRBD1 (6 bases). The CDR3 covers 14 residues. The V and J ends lost 5 bases and 1 base respectively, with 11 bases between them. Germline V gene sequence: CDR1 SGHTA, CDR2 FQGTGA. The CDR3 DNA sequence: TGTGCCAGCAGCCCAGGGGCTGGGAACACTGAAGCTTTCTTT. Its translation: CASSPGAGNTEAFF.

In this sample, this clone turned up a few times. The rearrangement joins TRBV5-4 to TRBJ1-1, with 7 bases matching TRBD1. The V and J ends lost 4 bases and 7 bases, in that order; junction bases with no gene match: 7. The germline V gene has CDR1 SGHNT and CDR2 YYREEE (reference sequence). The CDR3 has 13 residues. CDR3 sequence (DNA): TGTGCCAGCAGCGTGGGACAGAAGAATGAAGCTTTCTTT. The encoded protein is CASSVGQKNEAFF. Complete variable domain (other parts from reference TRBV5-4 and TRBJ1-1): ETGVTQSPTHLIKTRGQQVTLRCSSQSGHNTVSWYQQALGQGPQFIFQYYREEENGRGNFPPRFSGLQFPNYSSELNVNALELDDSALYLCASSVGQKNEAFFGQGTRLTVV.

This rearrangement joins TRBV18 to TRBJ2-7; D remains ambiguous. The V and J ends lost 2 bases and 4 bases respectively, with 18 bases between them. The germline gives CDR1 KGHSH, CDR2 LQKENI. The CDR3 has 16 amino acids. The CDR3 reads CASSPTDGYRVYEQYF. As DNA, the CDR3 is TGTGCCAGCTCACCAACAGACGGCTATCGTGTTTACGAGCAGTACTTC. The whole variable domain, remainder taken from reference TRBV18 and TRBJ2-7, is NAGVMQNPRHLVRRRGQEARLRCSPMKGHSHVYWYRQLPEEGLKFMVYLQKENIIDESGMPKERFSAEFPKEGPSILRIQQVVRGDSAAYFCASSPTDGYRVYEQYFGPGTRLTVT.

This rearrangement joins TRBV6-5 to TRBJ1-1; 7 positions match TRBD1. The CDR3 has 15 residues. The trim removed 6 bases at V and 3 bases at J, leaving 10 bases unmatched. Germline V lookup: CDR1 MNHEY, CDR2 SVGAGI. CDR3 nucleotide sequence: TGTGCCAGCAGACGGACAGGTAAAGGGGACACTGAAGCTTTCTTT. Its protein product is CASRRTGKGDTEAFF.

The chain joins TRBV9 to TRBJ2-2, with unresolved D. This CDR3 is built from 12 residues. V was clipped by 2 bases and J by 5 bases, with 4 bases between them. Per the germline V gene, CDR1 is SGDLS and CDR2 is YYNGEE. The CDR3 DNA is TGTGCCAGCAGCGTGTCGACCGGGGAGCTGTTTTTT. Translated: CASSVSTGELFF.

This clone was detected only once. The CDR3 sequence: CASSPRTGELFF. The CDR3 bases are TGTGCCAGCAGTCCCAGGACCGGGGAGCTGTTTTTT. This chain links TRBV28 with TRBJ2-2; D not resolved. The CDR3 runs 12 residues. The V and J ends lost 5 bases and 5 bases respectively, with 6 bases between them. CDR1 is MDHEN and CDR2 is SYDVKM in the germline V gene.

The chain is built from TRBV19 and TRBJ2-7; TRBD1 aligns across 8 bases. The CDR3 loop spans 14 amino acids. V was clipped by 4 bases and J by 2 bases; unmatched bases: 4. CDR1 is LNHDA, CDR2 SQIVND, per germline (reference sequence). The CDR3 DNA follows: TGTGCCAGTAGTACAGGACAGGGACCCTACGAGCAGTACTTC. It yields the protein CASSTGQGPYEQYF.

The rearrangement joins TRBV9 to TRBJ2-5, with 10 bases matching TRBD2. CDR3 size: 15 residues. V was pared by 8 bases and J by 3 bases, with 10 bases of the junction left unmatched. The germline V gene encodes CDR1 SGDLS and CDR2 YYNGEE. This CDR3 is CASSISGLAEETQYF. The DNA of the CDR3 is TGTGCCAGTAGTATTAGCGGACTAGCGGAAGAGACCCAGTACTTC.

The chain employs TRBV18 and TRBJ2-5, with TRBD2 identical over 12 bases. The V gene's germline CDR1 is KGHSH and CDR2 LQKENI. This CDR3 spans 20 amino acids. Trimming at V came to 4 bases and at J to 1 base, leaving 16 bases not matched to a gene. This chain's CDR3 is CASSLYASGRATRPQETQYF. In nucleotides, the CDR3 is TGTGCCAGCTCACTCTACGCTAGCGGGAGGGCCACGAGGCCCCAAGAGACCCAGTACTTC.

The rearrangement joins TRBV24-1 to TRBJ2-2; 7 bases are a match to TRBD2. This CDR3 has 13 residues. V lost 10 bases and J lost 1; bases outside the gene matches: 2. The V gene's germline CDR1 is KGHDR and CDR2 SFDVKD. The CDR3 loop is CATSGGNTGELFF. DNA for the CDR3: TGTGCCACGTCGGGGGGGAACACCGGGGAGCTGTTTTTT.

The genes are TRBV19 and TRBJ2-1; TRBD2 matches at 12 bases. This CDR3 spans 19 amino acids. Germline values: CDR1 LNHDA, CDR2 SQIVND (reference sequence). The junction had 14 bases not matched to a gene; V was cut back by 8 bases and J by 0 bases. The CDR3 nucleotides read TGTGCCAGTCGCAGGGTAGGGACTAGCGGGTTGAGCTCCTACAATGAGCAGTTCTTC. Its protein product is CASRRVGTSGLSSYNEQFF.

The J gene is TRBJ2-7, the V gene TRBV28; 13 nucleotides agree with TRBD2. The germline V gene has CDR1 MDHEN and CDR2 SYDVKM. CDR3 length: 16 amino acids. Trimming took 4 bases from V and 5 from J; bases not matched to a gene: 8. CDR3 sequence: CASSSTGLAGVHEQYF. The CDR3 nucleotides are TGTGCCAGCAGTTCTACCGGACTAGCGGGAGTTCACGAGCAGTACTTC. The full variable domain, with the rest looked up from reference TRBV28 and TRBJ2-7, is DVKVTQSSRYLVKRTGEKVFLECVQDMDHENMFWYRQDPGLGLRLIYFSYDVKMKEKGDIPEGYSVSREKKERFSLILESASTNQTSMYLCASSSTGLAGVHEQYFGPGTRLTVT.

The chain couples TRBV9 to TRBJ2-3, with 8 bases aligning to TRBD2. CDR3 size: 16 residues. Germline V gives CDR1 SGDLS, CDR2 YYNGEE. The V gene end was trimmed by 0 bases and the J gene end by 5 bases; junction bases not matched to a gene: 8. This chain's CDR3 is CASSVGVSGIGDTQYF. The CDR3 DNA reads TGTGCCAGCAGCGTAGGGGTTAGCGGGATTGGAGATACGCAGTATTTT.

V usage is TRBV7-3 and J usage is TRBJ2-7; tentative D call: TRBD2 (7 bases). CDR1 is SGHTA, CDR2 FQGTGA, per germline. The V end lost 0 bases, the J end lost 0 bases, and 12 bases lay between the germline ends. CDR3 size: 16 residues. The CDR3 DNA follows: TGTGCCAGCAGCTTAACGTCCGGGGGGCCCTCCTACGAGCAGTACTTC. This gives the protein CASSLTSGGPSYEQYF. The whole variable domain, remainder taken from reference TRBV7-3 and TRBJ2-7, is GAGVSQTPSNKVTEKGKYVELRCDPISGHTALYWYRQSLGQGPEFLIYFQGTGAADDSGLPNDRFFAVRPEGSVSTLKIQRTERGDSAVYLCASSLTSGGPSYEQYFGPGTRLTVT.

Concerning this clone: Other DNA variants within this sample encode the same CDR3. This chain connects TRBV15 to TRBJ1-5; 8 bases match TRBD1. From germline, CDR1 is LNHNV and CDR2 YYDKDF (reference sequence). V was clipped by 3 bases and J by 0 bases; unmatched bases: 4. This CDR3 contains 16 residues. CDR3 protein: CATSREDRVSNQPQHF. In nucleotides, the CDR3 is TGTGCCACCAGCAGGGAGGACAGGGTTAGCAATCAGCCCCAGCATTTT.

V and J are TRBV11-2 and TRBJ2-1, with TRBD2 identical over 10 bases. CDR3 length: 18 amino acids. Trimming cost V 5 bases and J 0 bases; bases outside gene matches: 10. Germline-derived CDR1 and CDR2 are SGHAT and FQNNGV. The CDR3 region has the DNA TGTGCCAGCAGCACGCGGACTAGCGGTTTATACTCCTACAATGAGCAGTTCTTC. Translating gives CASSTRTSGLYSYNEQFF.

This chain uses TRBV27 with TRBJ2-2; 10 bases agree with TRBD1. Trimming at V came to 8 bases and at J to 4 bases, leaving 10 bases not matched to a gene. This CDR3 contains 16 residues. The V gene's germline CDR1 is MNHEY and CDR2 SMNVEV (reference sequence). CDR3 sequence reads: CASRSTGGHGTGELFF. The CDR3 bases are TGTGCCAGCCGTTCGACAGGGGGCCATGGCACCGGGGAGCTGTTTTTT.

This CDR3 reads CASQGQLFGELFF. CDR3 DNA: TGTGCCAGCCAGGGACAGCTTTTCGGGGAGCTGTTTTTT. The gene calls are TRBV2 and TRBJ2-2, with 7 nucleotides matching TRBD1. The CDR3 is 13 amino acids. V gave up 8 bases and J gave up 7 bases; unmatched junction bases: 7. Germline CDR1 and CDR2: SNHLY and FYNNEI.

The rearrangement links TRBV19 to TRBJ2-2; D unclear. Trimming stripped 5 bases from V and 7 bases from J, with 8 bases between. CDR1 is LNHDA, CDR2 SQIVND, per germline (reference sequence). This CDR3 contains 12 residues. The CDR3 DNA is TGTGCCAGTAGTGAGACTGTCGGGGAGCTGTTTTTT. Protein sequence: CASSETVGELFF.

This chain connects TRBV11-1 to TRBJ1-5, with D unresolved. V was shortened by 5 bases and J by 4 bases, with 9 bases between the two germline ends. This CDR3 has 13 amino acids. Germline V gene lookup returns CDR1 SGHAT and CDR2 FQDESV (reference sequence). The CDR3 DNA follows: TGTGCCAGCAGCCCGGGAGGGAATCAGCCCCAGCATTTT. Protein product: CASSPGGNQPQHF.

This chain joins TRBV7-3 and TRBJ1-1, with D possibly TRBD1 on 6 matching bases. CDR1 is SGHTA, CDR2 FQGTGA, per germline. The CDR3 contains 14 residues. V dropped 5 bases and J dropped 5 bases, with 15 bases sitting between them. The CDR3 loop reads CASSNTPGATEAFF. In DNA form, the CDR3 reads TGTGCCAGCAGCAATACCCCAGGGGCTACTGAAGCTTTCTTT.

The chain couples TRBV7-6 to TRBJ1-1; no clear D. Trimming took 11 bases from V and 11 from J, leaving 18 bases between them. The V gene's germline CDR1 is SGHVS and CDR2 FNYEAQ. The CDR3 is 11 amino acids. DNA of the CDR3: TGTGCCTGTATCCCCCGGGTGAGGGCTTTCTTT. Its protein is CACIPRVRAFF. The complete variable domain, with remaining parts taken from reference TRBV7-6 and TRBJ1-1, reads GAGVSQSPRYKVTKRGQDVALRCDPISGHVSLYWYRQALGQGPEFLTYFNYEAQQDKSGLPNDRFSAERPEGSISTLTIQRTEQRDSAMYRCACIPRVRAFFGQGTRLTVV.

This chain uses TRBV10-3 with TRBJ2-7, with TRBD2 identical over 7 bases. Unmatched junction bases numbered 5, after V lost 6 bases and J lost 0 bases. The CDR3 is made up of 14 amino acids. The germline gives CDR1 ENHRY, CDR2 SYGVKD. The CDR3: CAISGLGSSYEQYF. For the CDR3, the DNA is TGTGCCATCAGCGGACTAGGGAGCTCCTACGAGCAGTACTTC.

This sequence joins TRBV5-1 and TRBJ1-1, with D perhaps TRBD1 (6 bases). The CDR3 runs to 16 residues. The V and J ends lost 1 base and 1 base respectively, with 14 bases between them. Germline values: CDR1 SGHRS, CDR2 YFSETQ. CDR3 loop: CASSLTPGHQNTEAFF. CDR3 in DNA: TGCGCCAGCAGCTTGACTCCGGGACACCAGAACACTGAAGCTTTCTTT.

The V and J genes are TRBV3-1 (or the pseudogene TRBV3-2) and TRBJ1-6; no firm D call. V was cut by 3 bases and J by 10 bases, with 10 bases left in between. The CDR3 consists of 13 residues. In germline, CDR1 is LGHDT, CDR2 YNNKEL (reference sequence). CDR3 in DNA: TGTGCCAGCAGCCAGTCCAGCGAATCACCCCTCCACTTT. Its translation: CASSQSSESPLHF.

DNA for the CDR3: TGTGCCAGCAGCCGGGTGGGGACAGGAGTATACAATGAGCAGTTCTTC. Translated: CASSRVGTGVYNEQFF. J is TRBJ2-1 and V is TRBV11-1; TRBD1 aligns across 8 bases. The CDR3 runs to 16 residues. CDR1 and CDR2 (germline): SGHAT, FQDESV (reference sequence). After removal of 5 bases from V and 4 bases from J, the junction contained 10 bases not matched to a gene. Full variable domain (missing parts from reference TRBV11-1 and TRBJ2-1): EAEVAQSPRYKITEKSQAVAFWCDPISGHATLYWYRQILGQGPELLVQFQDESVVDDSQLPKDRFSAERLKGVDSTLKIQPAELGDSAMYLCASSRVGTGVYNEQFFGPGTRLTVL.

This sequence joins TRBV18 and TRBJ1-2, with TRBD1 matching 10 bases. J gave up 6 bases and V 8 bases, and 9 bases lay outside the gene matches. Germline V lookup: CDR1 KGHSH, CDR2 LQKENI. CDR3 length: 14 amino acids. The CDR3 coding sequence is TGTGCCAGCCGGCCGGGACAGGGGTTGAATGGCTACACCTTC. Translating it yields CASRPGQGLNGYTF.

For the CDR3, the DNA is TGTGCCAGCGGCGACAGGGGGTACGAGCAGTACTTC. Translation: CASGDRGYEQYF. The rearrangement links TRBV19 to TRBJ2-7; 9 bases fit TRBD1. CDR3 size: 12 residues. With V trimmed by 9 bases and J by 4 bases, 4 bases remained unmatched. From germline, CDR1 is LNHDA and CDR2 SQIVND (reference sequence).

The CDR3 DNA reads TGTGCCAGCAGCTTCGGACTAGCGGGATACAATGAGCAGTTCTTC. Residues: CASSFGLAGYNEQFF. The V and J genes are TRBV7-3 and TRBJ2-1; 12 nucleotides align to TRBD2. The CDR3 length is 15 residues. J lost 4 bases, V lost 3 bases, and 1 base had no gene match. CDR1 and CDR2 from the germline V gene are SGHTA and FQGTGA.

The chain combines TRBV7-8 with TRBJ1-5, with TRBD1 matching over 8 bases. From germline, CDR1 is SGHVS and CDR2 FQNEAQ. The trim removed 0 bases at V and 2 bases at J, leaving 0 bases unmatched. The CDR3 is made up of 15 amino acids. DNA for the CDR3: TGTGCCAGCAGCTTAGCGACAGGGGGCAATCAGCCCCAGCATTTT. Translating it yields CASSLATGGNQPQHF.